This record looks at one T cell receptor beta chain sequence and its context. Its antigen is as yet unknown. The data stem from a study of shared clonotypes between healthy human individuals. Study results and caveats: Among the subsets, naive ones generally showed larger estimated richness than memory ones. The sharing of 4% to 5.5% of naive CD4 clonotypes was seen across several donors. Non-shared clonotypes showed lower generation probabilities than clonotypes common to all four donors.

As defined, naive CD8 cells were CD45RO-negative and positively selected for CCR7, with terminally differentiated effector memory CD45RA+ cells excluded. This table comes from immunoSEQ multiplex PCR, and its TCRdb copy is limited to in-frame clones, with some not included. This table has roughly 650,000 clones, around 96% appearing once. Sequenced material: naive CD8+ T cells sorted from blood. The clonotype originates from a woman aged 25-40 years in good health.

This CDR3 reads CASSESPLQVSYEQYF. In DNA form, the CDR3 reads TGTGCCAGCAGTGAATCTCCCCTCCAGGTCTCCTACGAGCAGTACTTC. This chain links TRBV2 with TRBJ2-7; D is uncertain. This CDR3 region has 16 residues. Deletions cut 2 bases from V and 0 bases from J, with 14 bases between. In germline, CDR1 is SNHLY, CDR2 FYNNEI.